This T cell receptor beta chain was captured in a study of blood T cell repertoires in COVID-19 (dated by TCRdb to between 2020 and 2021). With respect to the entire study: Samples covering the acute and convalescent phases of COVID-19 were provided by collaborators in the United States, Italy and Spain. The material from the prospective study consisted of cDNA or gDNA derived from T cells, B-cell-depleted T cells, or PBMCs. Subjects who had been exposed to COVID-19, were actively infected with it, or had recovered from it provided the deeply sampled blood TCRbeta repertoires that made up the dataset. The repertoires were released in a freely available public database meant as a resource for research on the immune response to SARS-CoV-2. Samples were obtained from the ongoing ImmuneRACE study (first 160 participants) and from about 1,300 subjects provided by 6 global collaborators. The sample metadata nearly always contained a de-identified subject ID, COVID-19 status, age in years and sex. Where available, HLA class I and class II types were taken from metadata supplied by the sample provider and were not determined by assay-based typing.

Remarks on this clone: Its specific antigen is unknown. The input lacks base qualities; no much larger clone sits a single base away.

Collaborating institutions collected whole blood in K2EDTA tubes following their own protocols. For TCRbeta analysis, collaborators shipped samples as frozen whole blood, isolated PBMCs, or DNA extracted from either of those sample types. TCRbeta CDR3 regions were amplified from genomic DNA by means of the immunoSEQ Assay, a bias-controlled multiplex PCR. The source study handled its data this way. Nucleated cell counts per sample were estimated from amplification of reference gene primers within the assay. Sequence reads were collapsed and filtered to measure the absolute abundance of every unique TCRbeta CDR3 rearrangement. For each sample, productive Simpson clonality was calculated by taking the square root of Simpson's diversity index across productive rearrangements. What TCRdb holds here is the immuneACCESS table cut down to in-frame rearrangements. Part of the clones is not present; checked against another copy, under half of the missing clones reflect an unresolved V gene, and the others are unexplained. The DNA gave D and trimming, while V, J and clone size come from that table. The table for this sample lists around 380,000 clones; more than 75% of them were counted only once. The ten largest clones take up about 1.2% of the sample.

There are 13 amino acids in the CDR3, from cysteine to phenylalanine inclusive. This entry keeps only the CDR3 DNA: 39 bases, framed from base 1. The junction carries 9 bases between V and J, which are trimmed by 6 bases and 3 bases respectively. CDR1 and CDR2, looked up from the germline V gene, are KGHSH and LQKENI. The investigation overall reported the following: The amount of clinical and demographic metadata varied by source and participant and was provided uncurated.

The TCR sequence derives from a human donor with acute or convalescent COVID-19. The donor label of this sample is uncertain. Sequencing was done on a sample of peripheral blood. The rearrangement combines TRBV18 with TRBJ1-5; the D gene assignment is ambiguous. In nucleotide form, the sequence is TGTGCCAGCTCCCGGGGTTCCAATCAGCCCCAGCATTTT. The encoded protein is CASSRGSNQPQHF.